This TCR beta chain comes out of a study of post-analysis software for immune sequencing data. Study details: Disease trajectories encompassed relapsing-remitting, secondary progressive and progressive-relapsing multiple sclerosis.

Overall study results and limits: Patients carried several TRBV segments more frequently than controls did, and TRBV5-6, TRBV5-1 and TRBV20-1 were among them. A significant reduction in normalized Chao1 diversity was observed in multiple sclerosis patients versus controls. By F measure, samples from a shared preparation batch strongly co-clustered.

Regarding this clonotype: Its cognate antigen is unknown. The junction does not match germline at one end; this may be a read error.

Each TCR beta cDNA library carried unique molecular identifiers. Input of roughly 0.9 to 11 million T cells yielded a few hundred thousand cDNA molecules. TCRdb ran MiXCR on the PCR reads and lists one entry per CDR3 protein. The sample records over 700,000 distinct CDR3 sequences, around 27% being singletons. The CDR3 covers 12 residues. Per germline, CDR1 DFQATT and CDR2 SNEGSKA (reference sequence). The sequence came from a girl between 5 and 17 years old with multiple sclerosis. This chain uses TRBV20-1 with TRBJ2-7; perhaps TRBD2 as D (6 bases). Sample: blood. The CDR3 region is CGARVIGGEQYF. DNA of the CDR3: TGCGGTGCTAGAGTGATCGGGGGTGAGCAGTACTTC.